This T cell receptor beta chain originates from a study of T cells in localized non-small cell lung cancer. Details on this clone: Its antigen is unidentified.

The V and J ends lost 5 bases and 6 bases respectively, with 23 bases between them. The length of the CDR3 is 17 residues. CDR1 and CDR2 from the germline V gene are SGHTA and FQGNSA. Sequenced by immunoSEQ multiplex PCR; TCRdb stores in-frame clones only, minus some. The data show about 29,000 clones, roughly 86% seen once. Points from the study as a whole: Uninvolved adjacent lung, not tumor, had the highest T cell clonality.

This specimen consisted of peripheral blood, obtained before any cancer treatment. This receptor was identified in a male donor at least 60 years old with stage I lung adenocarcinoma. The rearrangement uses TRBV7-2 and TRBJ1-5; D possibly corresponds to TRBD1 (6 bases). In nucleotides, the CDR3 is TGTGCCAGCAGCCCCGCGCCGGGGGCAAACCCCAGTCAGCCCCAGCATTTT. Its translation: CASSPAPGANPSQPQHF.